This is a list of T cell receptor beta chains from one sample in a study of blood T cell repertoires in COVID-19. The protocol was immunoSEQ multiplex PCR, while the TCRdb copy is restricted to in-frame clones and leaves out a portion. The table includes around 100,000 clones, approximately 80% detected once. Sample: peripheral blood. These TCRs come from a woman in her 70s with acute or convalescent COVID-19. Each CDR3 is given with its conserved first and last residue. The order of the fields is J gene, clone size, D gene, V gene, CDR3 DNA, CDR3 protein. The D gene is left open where the match is weak. The size of a clone is reported for some rows only, either as once, few or many, or as a class for expanded clones.

>TRBJ1-3|-|-|TRBV3-1/TRBV3-2
TGTGCCAGCAGCCAAGTTCCCGAGGGCACCATATATTTT
CASSQVPEGTIYF
>TRBJ2-1|-|-|TRBV11-1
TGTGCCAGCAGTCAATTACAGGGGGGGGATGAGCAGTTCTTC
CASSQLQGGDEQFF
>TRBJ2-3|-|TRBD2|TRBV5-4
TGTGCCAGCAGCTCGGGACTAGCGGGGGGGGCAGATACGCAGTATTTT
CASSSGLAGGADTQYF
>TRBJ1-2|once|TRBD1|TRBV6-5
TGTGCCAGCAGTTACTCGAGGACAGGGGGTGGCTACACCTTC
CASSYSRTGGGYTF
>TRBJ2-7|-|TRBD2|TRBV2
TGTGCCACTCTCCGGACTAGCGGGTCCTACGAGCAGTACTTC
CATLRTSGSYEQYF
>TRBJ1-3|-|-|TRBV27
TGTGCCAGCAGTCCCCGGGACACCGTCTTCGGAAACACCATATATTTT
CASSPRDTVFGNTIYF
>TRBJ2-1|-|TRBD1|TRBV5-6
TGTGCCAGCAAAGGGACAGGGTTTTGGAATGAGCAGTTCTTC
CASKGTGFWNEQFF
>TRBJ2-2|-|-|TRBV5-5
TGTGCCAGCAGCCCCAGGGCGGAGCTCCTAAGGCGGGGGGAGCTGTTTTTT
CASSPRAELLRRGELFF
>TRBJ2-5|-|TRBD2|TRBV7-3
TGTGCCAGCAGCCCCCTAGCGGGGGGGCAAGGAGAGACCCAGTACTTC
CASSPLAGGQGETQYF
>TRBJ1-4|-|TRBD1|TRBV2
TGTGCCAGCAGTGAAACAGGGGTTGCAACTAATGAAAAACTGTTTTTT
CASSETGVATNEKLFF
>TRBJ2-3|once|-|TRBV11-2
TGTGCCAGCAGCTTAGCACTGACAGGCACAGATACGCAGTATTTT
CASSLALTGTDTQYF
>TRBJ2-5|-|TRBD2|TRBV19
TGTGCCAGTAGCCCCGTAATAGCGGGAGGGCCGGAGACCCAGTACTTC
CASSPVIAGGPETQYF
>TRBJ1-4|-|-|TRBV19
TGTGCCAGTAGTATAGCCCCAGGGTTTACTAATGAAAAACTGTTTTTT
CASSIAPGFTNEKLFF
>TRBJ1-2|-|-|TRBV6-5
TGTGCCAGCAGTATAACAGTTAACTATGGCTACACCTTC
CASSITVNYGYTF
>TRBJ2-3|-|TRBD1|TRBV18
TGTGCCAGCTCATTGGACAGGGTCAATGGAGATACGCAGTATTTT
CASSLDRVNGDTQYF
>TRBJ2-7|once|TRBD1|TRBV15
TGTGCCACCAGCAAACAGGGGGCGCTCAACGAGCAGTACTTC
CATSKQGALNEQYF
>TRBJ1-2|-|-|TRBV5-1
TGCGCCAGCAGCTTGGCCGGGACGGGGGTGGATGGCTACACCTTC
CASSLAGTGVDGYTF
>TRBJ2-2|-|TRBD1|TRBV5-1
TGCGCCAGCAGCGTAAATACAGGGGGCCACGGGGAGCTGTTTTTT
CASSVNTGGHGELFF
>TRBJ2-1|-|TRBD1|TRBV12-5
TGTGCTAGTGGACCCGGCCAGGGGGACAATGAGCAGTTCTTC
CASGPGQGDNEQFF
>TRBJ2-5|few|-|TRBV4-2
TGTGCCAGCAGCCAAGATAGCCCAGGGCAAGAGACCCAGTACTTC
CASSQDSPGQETQYF
>TRBJ2-1|-|-|TRBV6-6
TGTGCCAGCAGCCTACAGGGGGGGGGCAATGAGCAGTTCTTC
CASSLQGGGNEQFF
>TRBJ1-2|few|-|TRBV3-1/TRBV3-2
TGTGCCAGCAGCCAAGCTGGGGCTTATGGCTACACCTTC
CASSQAGAYGYTF
>TRBJ2-1|-|-|TRBV19
TGTGCCAGTAGTATAGCGGGGGACCTCTACAATGAGCAGTTCTTC
CASSIAGDLYNEQFF
>TRBJ2-7|-|-|TRBV12-2
TGTGCAAGTCGCCGGGACAGTTCCTACGAGCAGTACTTC
CASRRDSSYEQYF
>TRBJ1-1|-|TRBD1|TRBV3-1/TRBV3-2
TGTGCCAGCAGCCAAGCGACAGGGGGCACCACTGAAGCTTTCTTT
CASSQATGGTTEAFF
>TRBJ2-3|-|TRBD1|TRBV14
TGTGCCAGCAGCCAAGCAGACAGGGGAGGTACAGATACGCAGTATTTT
CASSQADRGGTDTQYF
>TRBJ1-5|once|TRBD1|TRBV5-8
TGTGCCAGCAGCTCGGGACAGGGGGCGTTTAGCAATCAGCCCCAGCATTTT
CASSSGQGAFSNQPQHF
>TRBJ1-1|-|-|TRBV6-5
TGTGCCACTACCAGGGGTAGCGCTGAAGCTTTCTTT
CATTRGSAEAFF
>TRBJ1-5|-|TRBD1|TRBV4-1
TGCGCCAGCAGCCAAGATGTGGGGACAGTTAGCAATCAGCCCCAGCATTTT
CASSQDVGTVSNQPQHF
>TRBJ1-4|-|-|TRBV30
TGTGCCTGGAGTGCACCGGTCGGGGGTGAAAAACTGTTTTTT
CAWSAPVGGEKLFF
>TRBJ2-1|-|TRBD2|TRBV19
TGTGCCAGCAACCCCCGAGGGGGAGCGGGAGTGCGGAATGAGCAGTTCTTC
CASNPRGGAGVRNEQFF
>TRBJ2-2|few|-|TRBV6-5
TGTGCCAGCAGAGTCGGGAGATACGGGGAGCTGTTTTTT
CASRVGRYGELFF
>TRBJ1-1|-|TRBD1|TRBV10-2
TGCGCCAGCAGATCACAGGGGGACACTGAAGCTTTCTTT
CASRSQGDTEAFF
>TRBJ1-6|-|TRBD1|TRBV6-5
TGTGCCAGCCGGGCGTGGACAGGGTATAATTCACCCCTCCACTTT
CASRAWTGYNSPLHF
>TRBJ2-7|-|-|TRBV18
TGTGCCAGCTCACGCTTGGGGGGCGAGCAGTACTTC
CASSRLGGEQYF
>TRBJ1-1|-|TRBD1|TRBV6-5
TGTGCCAGCACCCGGGACAGGGTGGTCACTGAAGCTTTCTTT
CASTRDRVVTEAFF
>TRBJ1-1|-|-|TRBV7-2
TGTGCCAGCAGCTTAGGGCGGGGATACACTGAAGCTTTCTTT
CASSLGRGYTEAFF
>TRBJ2-3|-|-|TRBV7-2
TGTGCCAGCAGCTTAGCGTCTGGGGGCCCCTCAAGCACAGATACGCAGTATTTT
CASSLASGGPSSTDTQYF
>TRBJ1-5|-|TRBD1|TRBV5-5
TGTGCCAGCAGCCGGACAGGGGAGGGTCAGCCCCAGCATTTT
CASSRTGEGQPQHF
>TRBJ2-5|-|TRBD2|TRBV7-9
TGTGCCAGCAGCTCTAGCGGGAGAAGATTAGGAGAGACCCAGTACTTC
CASSSSGRRLGETQYF
>TRBJ2-1|-|TRBD2|TRBV28
TGTGCCAGCACCGGGGCGGGAGCGGACTACAATGAGCAGTTCTTC
CASTGAGADYNEQFF
>TRBJ1-2|-|TRBD1|TRBV5-1
TGCGCCAGCAGCCCACAGGGGGCGAACTATGGCTACACCTTC
CASSPQGANYGYTF